This TCR beta chain derives from a study of CD8 T cells in Susac syndrome. Study-wide results and caveats: Within total CD8+ repertoires, around 15 Susac-specific public clones were found, and within CD8+ TEMRA repertoires, several.

The length of the CDR3 is 13 residues. The V gene end was trimmed by 5 bases and the J gene end by 5 bases; junction bases not matched to a gene: 5. Germline CDR1 reads MNHEY; CDR2 reads SVGAGI. Remarks on this clonotype: Its antigen is as yet unknown.

A quantity of about 0.5 to 1 ug RNA underwent reverse transcription using random hexamers. Coverage of TCR beta CDR3 amplification by immunoSEQ multiplex PCR extended to 54 Vbeta and 13 Jbeta. Via MiXCR, TCRdb re-called the immunoSEQ multiplex PCR reads, giving one row per CDR3 protein. The sample carries some 96,000 distinct CDR3 sequences, roughly 96% recorded once. The diagnostic criteria were recently defined, and patients with Susac syndrome met them for definite or probable disease. Negative isolation yielded the CD8+ and CD4+ T cells, while FACS enriched the TEMRA cells. This TCR was sampled from a human donor with Susac syndrome. This sequence joins TRBV6-5 and TRBJ1-2; 7 nucleotides match TRBD1. Sequencing was performed on CD8+ T cells from PBMCs. The CDR3 DNA reads TGTGCCAGCAGTCCACAGGGGATTTATGGCTACACCTTC. Amino acid sequence: CASSPQGIYGYTF.